The rows below give T cell receptor beta chains drawn from one sample of a study of Graves' ophthalmopathy and Graves' hyperthyroidism. TCRdb reprocessed the multiplex PCR reads with MiXCR, giving one entry per CDR3 protein. This table holds 1 million to 1.3 million distinct CDR3 sequences, about 35% found once. The material sequenced was peripheral blood or thyroid tissue (not recorded which). The receptors were gathered from an adult man with Graves' hyperthyroidism. Each CDR3 is given with its conserved first and last residue. Each record gives: D gene, V gene, J gene, clone size, CDR3 protein. The D gene is left open where the match is weak. Where a row states a size, it is once, few, many or the class of an expanded clone; other rows omit it.

NA,TRBV28,TRBJ1-1,NA,CASIEYTEAFF
TRBD2,TRBV6-6,TRBJ2-7,NA,CASRRLAGYEQYF
TRBD1,TRBV11-2,TRBJ2-7,many,CASSLTTGTENPYVQYF
TRBD1,TRBV15,TRBJ1-5,many,CATSKLGQGNQPQHF
NA,TRBV4-2,TRBJ2-7,few,CASSQVDVSYEQYF
NA,TRBV29-1,TRBJ1-5,many,CSVEDGENQPQHF
NA,TRBV4-1,TRBJ2-2,few,CASSQALNTGELFF
TRBD1,TRBV10-2,TRBJ2-7,NA,CASSPWTGEYEQYF
NA,TRBV7-9,TRBJ1-2,NA,CASSPKGLTIYTF
TRBD1,TRBV15,TRBJ2-7,NA,CATSRGQGQGADEQYF
NA,TRBV30,TRBJ1-5,NA,CAWSVPNQPQHF
TRBD1,TRBV29-1,TRBJ1-3,NA,CSVGTGGTNENTIYF
TRBD1,TRBV19,TRBJ2-2,NA,CASDAGTGGWTGELFF
NA,TRBV11-2,TRBJ2-2,NA,CASSYGFFAGELFF
TRBD1,TRBV29-1,TRBJ2-7,many,CSVEGRDRGLTYEQYF
NA,TRBV20-1,TRBJ2-7,NA,CSAPLSYEQYF
TRBD1,TRBV19,TRBJ1-1,many,CASTRGTGQSEAFF
NA,TRBV10-3,TRBJ1-1,NA,CASTPRGSGTEAFF
TRBD1,TRBV7-2,TRBJ1-6,many,CASSSSGQFNSPLHF
TRBD2,TRBV2,TRBJ2-2,many,CASSELLATNTGELFF
TRBD2,TRBV7-9,TRBJ2-7,few,CASSASGRTYEQYF
NA,TRBV5-6,TRBJ1-5,many,CASSLDPWASNQPQHF
NA,TRBV11-2,TRBJ1-1,few,CASSGVGNEAFF
TRBD1,TRBV24-1,TRBJ2-2,NA,CASSVSGTGLSGGLFF
NA,TRBV7-3,TRBJ1-6,many,CASSLALNSPLHF
TRBD1,TRBV2,TRBJ1-5,NA,CATLSGGSGQPQHF
NA,TRBV4-1,TRBJ2-5,NA,CASSQHHTGGTRSPETQYF
NA,TRBV10-2,TRBJ1-1,many,CASRDLGTEAFF
NA,TRBV19,TRBJ2-2,NA,CATSLASANTGELFF
TRBD1,TRBV29-1,TRBJ1-4,once,CSVVGSTGGTNEKLFF
NA,TRBV25-1,TRBJ2-5,NA,CASVETWTENQYF
NA,TRBV29-1,TRBJ2-7,NA,CSVGNGRYF
NA,TRBV29-1,TRBJ2-7,many,CSVVTFPSSYEQYF
NA,TRBV12-3/TRBV12-4,TRBJ2-5,few,CASSSETGTETQYF
NA,TRBV9,TRBJ1-3,NA,CASSGGLSGNTIYF
NA,TRBV6-4,TRBJ2-2,NA,CASSDRDGAGELFF
TRBD1,TRBV7-2,TRBJ2-7,NA,CASSLGRDRAEQYF
NA,TRBV6-5,TRBJ2-7,NA,CASSSQGTGIHEQYF
TRBD1,TRBV29-1,TRBJ1-1,many,CSVGTGGRVFTEAFF
NA,TRBV7-9,TRBJ1-3,many,CASSLIGHTISGNTIYF
NA,TRBV4-1,TRBJ1-1,NA,CASYENTEAFF
NA,TRBV19,TRBJ2-7,many,CASSKQDSSYEQYF
TRBD1,TRBV15,TRBJ1-1,few,CATSRAQGSEAFF
TRBD2,TRBV7-8,TRBJ2-5,NA,CASSLGLAGELETQYF
TRBD2,TRBV20-1,TRBJ2-5,few,CSARLAGLQETQYF
TRBD1,TRBV5-4,TRBJ1-2,NA,CASRTPGTGGNSYGYTF
TRBD1,TRBV9,TRBJ1-2,few,CASSGGDRGGYTF
TRBD1,TRBV11-2,TRBJ1-1,many,CASSPGGAYTEAFF
TRBD1,TRBV6-5,TRBJ1-1,many,CASIHRGANTEAFF
NA,TRBV27,TRBJ2-7,few,CASTNTGVTTYEQYF
TRBD1,TRBV11-3,TRBJ2-2,NA,CASTPSQGTNTGELFF
NA,TRBV3-1,TRBJ2-6,NA,CASSQVSGLLLSGANVLTF
NA,TRBV6-6,TRBJ2-5,few,CASSYQGQIQETQYF
TRBD2,TRBV4-1,TRBJ2-7,NA,CASGQGEGLAGNEQYF